This T cell receptor (beta chain) was sequenced for a study of blood T cell repertoires in COVID-19. The repertoire was sequenced with immunoSEQ multiplex PCR; TCRdb's copy has only in-frame clones and lacks some. The table includes roughly 100,000 clones, 85% to 90% detected once. Sequenced input: peripheral blood. This receptor was obtained from a human donor with COVID-19, enrolled during active disease. The donor label of this sample is uncertain.

DNA for the CDR3: TGTGCCAGTAGTATGAGTTATCCGGGACTAGCGGCCCTGAATGGTTATGAGCAGTTCTTC. Translated, it gives CASSMSYPGLAALNGYEQFF. The V and J genes are TRBV19 and TRBJ2-1, with 11 bases aligning to TRBD2. The CDR3 covers 20 residues. The germline gives CDR1 LNHDA, CDR2 SQIVND (reference sequence). The V segment lost 3 bases and the J segment 8 bases; nucleotides outside the gene matches: 21.